Given below is one T cell receptor beta chain in context. The method was immunoSEQ multiplex PCR; TCRdb's version includes in-frame clones alone and lacks a portion of them. This repertoire shows about 47,000 clones, approximately 94% found once; its top ten account for more than 1.5%. This entry is derived from a study of graft-versus-host responses after intestinal transplantation. Trimming removed 2 bases at V and 3 bases at J, with 11 bases between. Germline V gene lookup returns CDR1 SGHNT and CDR2 YYREEE (reference sequence). CDR3 length: 14 residues. The sequence was obtained from a human patient who received an intestinal transplant, so some T cells may come from the graft donor. V and J are TRBV5-4 and TRBJ1-1; a weak D match, TRBD1 (5 bases). The input for sequencing was PBMCs, taken approximately 360 days after intestinal transplant. DNA of the CDR3: TGTGCCAGCAGCTTCCAGGGTCCGTACACTGAAGCTTTCTTT. This gives the protein CASSFQGPYTEAFF.